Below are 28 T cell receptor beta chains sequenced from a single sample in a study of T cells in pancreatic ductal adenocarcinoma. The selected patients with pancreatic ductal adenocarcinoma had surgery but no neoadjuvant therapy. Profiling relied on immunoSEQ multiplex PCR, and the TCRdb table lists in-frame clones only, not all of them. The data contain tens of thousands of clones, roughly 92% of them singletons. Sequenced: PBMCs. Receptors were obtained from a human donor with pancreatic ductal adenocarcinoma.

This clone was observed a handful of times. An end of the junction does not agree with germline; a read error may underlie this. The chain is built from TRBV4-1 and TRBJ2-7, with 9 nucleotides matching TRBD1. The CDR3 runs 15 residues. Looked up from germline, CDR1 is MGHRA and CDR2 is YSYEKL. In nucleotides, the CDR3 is TGCGTCAGCAGCCAAGATGGGACAGGGATAGGCGAGCAGTACTTC. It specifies CVSSQDGTGIGEQYF.

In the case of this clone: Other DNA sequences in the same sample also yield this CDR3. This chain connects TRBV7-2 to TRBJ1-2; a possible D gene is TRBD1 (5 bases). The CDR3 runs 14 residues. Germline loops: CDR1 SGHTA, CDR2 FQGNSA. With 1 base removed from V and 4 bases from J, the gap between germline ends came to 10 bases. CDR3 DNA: TGTGCCAGCAGCTTAGATCAGGGCAGCTATGGCTACACCTTC. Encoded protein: CASSLDQGSYGYTF.

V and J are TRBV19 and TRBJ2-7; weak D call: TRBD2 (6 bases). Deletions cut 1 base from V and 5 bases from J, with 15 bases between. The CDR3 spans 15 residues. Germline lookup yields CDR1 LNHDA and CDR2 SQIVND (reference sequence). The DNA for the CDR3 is TGTGCCAGTAGTATAGGGTGGAGGGTCGGCAACGAGCAGTACTTC. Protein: CASSIGWRVGNEQYF.

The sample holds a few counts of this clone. The CDR3 protein is CASSLSQTRNTIYF. The DNA of the CDR3 is TGTGCCAGCAGCTTATCCCAGACAAGGAACACCATATATTTT. The chain combines TRBV7-9 with TRBJ1-3; no clear D. This CDR3 has 14 residues. V was shortened by 2 bases and J by 7 bases, with 12 bases between the two germline ends. The germline V gene has CDR1 SEHNR and CDR2 FQNEAQ (reference sequence).

The CDR3 loop reads CASSSHPGAGGTDTQYF. The CDR3 DNA sequence: TGTGCCAGCAGTTCACATCCGGGGGCCGGTGGCACAGATACGCAGTATTTT. The chain couples TRBV28 to TRBJ2-3; perhaps D is TRBD1 or TRBD2 (6 bases each). The CDR3 is 17 residues long. The germline CDR1 and CDR2 sequences are MDHEN and SYDVKM. V lost 4 bases and J 1 base, leaving 18 bases between the germline ends.

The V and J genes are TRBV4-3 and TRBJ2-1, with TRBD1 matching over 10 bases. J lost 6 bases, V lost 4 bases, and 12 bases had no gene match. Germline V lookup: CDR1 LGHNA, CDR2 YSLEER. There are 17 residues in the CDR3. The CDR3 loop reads CASSPHRDRGFRNEQFF. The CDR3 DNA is TGCGCCAGCAGCCCGCATAGGGACAGGGGATTCCGCAATGAGCAGTTCTTC.

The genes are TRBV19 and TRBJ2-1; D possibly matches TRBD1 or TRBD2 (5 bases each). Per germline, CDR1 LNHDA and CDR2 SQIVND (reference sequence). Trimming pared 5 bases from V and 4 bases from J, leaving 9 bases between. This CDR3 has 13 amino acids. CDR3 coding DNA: TGTGCCAGTAGTCGGGACCATTACAATGAGCAGTTCTTC. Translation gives CASSRDHYNEQFF. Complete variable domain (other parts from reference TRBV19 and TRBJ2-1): DGGITQSPKYLFRKEGQNVTLSCEQNLNHDAMYWYRQDPGQGLRLIYYSQIVNDFQKGDIAEGYSVSREKKESFPLTVTSAQKNPTAFYLCASSRDHYNEQFFGPGTRLTVL.

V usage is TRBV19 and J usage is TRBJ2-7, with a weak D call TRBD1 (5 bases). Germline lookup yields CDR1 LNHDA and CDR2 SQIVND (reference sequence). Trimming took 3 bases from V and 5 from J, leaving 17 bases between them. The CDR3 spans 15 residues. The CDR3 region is CASSIDSRVSDEQYF. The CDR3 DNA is TGTGCCAGTAGTATTGACAGCAGGGTCAGCGACGAGCAGTACTTC.

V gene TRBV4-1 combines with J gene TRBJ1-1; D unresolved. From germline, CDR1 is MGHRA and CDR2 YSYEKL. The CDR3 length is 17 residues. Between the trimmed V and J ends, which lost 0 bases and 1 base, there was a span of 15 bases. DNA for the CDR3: TGCGCCAGCAGCCAAGAAGGTAGAGGACGGACGAACACTGAAGCTTTCTTT. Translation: CASSQEGRGRTNTEAFF.

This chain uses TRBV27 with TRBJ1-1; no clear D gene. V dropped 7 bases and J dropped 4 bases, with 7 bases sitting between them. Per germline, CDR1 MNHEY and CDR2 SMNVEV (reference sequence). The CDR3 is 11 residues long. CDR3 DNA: TGTGCCAGCACTCGGGGCACTGAAGCTTTCTTT. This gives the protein CASTRGTEAFF.

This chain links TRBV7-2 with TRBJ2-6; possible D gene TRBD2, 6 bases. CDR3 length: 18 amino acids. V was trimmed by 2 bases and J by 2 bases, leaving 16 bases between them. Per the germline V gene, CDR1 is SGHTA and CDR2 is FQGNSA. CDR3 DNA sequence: TGTGCCAGCAGCTTACTAGCGCAATTGGCGGCTGGGGCCAACGTCCTGACTTTC. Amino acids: CASSLLAQLAAGANVLTF.

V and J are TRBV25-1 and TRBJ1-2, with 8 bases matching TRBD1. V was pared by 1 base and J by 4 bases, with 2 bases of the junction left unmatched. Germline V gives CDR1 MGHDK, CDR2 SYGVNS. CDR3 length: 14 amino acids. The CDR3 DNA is TGTGCCAGCAGTGAATGGACAGGGACCTATGGCTACACCTTC. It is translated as CASSEWTGTYGYTF.

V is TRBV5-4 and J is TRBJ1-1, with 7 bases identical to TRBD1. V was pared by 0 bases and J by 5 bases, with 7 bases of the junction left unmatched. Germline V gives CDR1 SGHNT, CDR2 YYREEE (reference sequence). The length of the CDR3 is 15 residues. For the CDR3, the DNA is TGTGCCAGCAGCTTGGGCGCAGGGGGTCGGACTGAAGCTTTCTTT. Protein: CASSLGAGGRTEAFF.

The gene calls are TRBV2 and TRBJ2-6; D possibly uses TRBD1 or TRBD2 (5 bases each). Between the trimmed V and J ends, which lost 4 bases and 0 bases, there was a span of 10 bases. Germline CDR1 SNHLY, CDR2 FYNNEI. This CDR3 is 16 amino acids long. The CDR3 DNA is TGTGCCAGCAGTGGGGGGAAGAACTCTGGGGCCAACGTCCTGACTTTC. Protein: CASSGGKNSGANVLTF.

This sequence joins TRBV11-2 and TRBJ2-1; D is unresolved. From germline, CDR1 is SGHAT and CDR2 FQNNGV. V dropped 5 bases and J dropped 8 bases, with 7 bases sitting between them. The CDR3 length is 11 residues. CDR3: CASSPSDEQFF. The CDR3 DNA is TGTGCCAGCAGCCCCAGCGATGAGCAGTTCTTC.

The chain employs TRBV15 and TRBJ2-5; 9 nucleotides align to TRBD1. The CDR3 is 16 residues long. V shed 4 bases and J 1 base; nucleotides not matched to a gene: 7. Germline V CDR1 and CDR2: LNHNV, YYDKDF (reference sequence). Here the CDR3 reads CATSKNRGRPQETQYF. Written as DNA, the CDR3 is TGTGCCACCAGCAAGAACAGGGGGCGTCCCCAAGAGACCCAGTACTTC. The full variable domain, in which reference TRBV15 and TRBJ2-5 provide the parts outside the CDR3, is DAMVIQNPRYQVTQFGKPVTLSCSQTLNHNVMYWYQQKSSQAPKLLFHYYDKDFNNEADTPDNFQSRRPNTSFCFLDIRSPGLGDTAMYLCATSKNRGRPQETQYFGPGTRLLVL.

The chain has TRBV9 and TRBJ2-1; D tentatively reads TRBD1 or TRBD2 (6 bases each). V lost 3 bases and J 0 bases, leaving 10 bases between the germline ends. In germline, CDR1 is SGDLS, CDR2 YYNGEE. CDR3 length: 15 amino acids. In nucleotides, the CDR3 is TGTGCCAGCAGCGGGGGGCGGGGCTCCTACAATGAGCAGTTCTTC. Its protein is CASSGGRGSYNEQFF.

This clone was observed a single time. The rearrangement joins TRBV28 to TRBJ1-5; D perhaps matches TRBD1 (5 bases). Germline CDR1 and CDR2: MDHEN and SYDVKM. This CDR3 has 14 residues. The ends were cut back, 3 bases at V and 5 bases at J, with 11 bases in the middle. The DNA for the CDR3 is TGTGCCAGCAGTTTCCTGGGGGATTATCAGCCCCAGCATTTT. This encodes CASSFLGDYQPQHF.

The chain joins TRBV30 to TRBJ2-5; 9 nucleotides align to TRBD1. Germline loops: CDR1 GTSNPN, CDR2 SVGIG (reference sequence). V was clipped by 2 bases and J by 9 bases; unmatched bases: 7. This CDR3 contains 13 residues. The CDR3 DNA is TGTGCCTGGAGTCCGGACAGGGGTGAGGCCCAGTACTTC. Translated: CAWSPDRGEAQYF.

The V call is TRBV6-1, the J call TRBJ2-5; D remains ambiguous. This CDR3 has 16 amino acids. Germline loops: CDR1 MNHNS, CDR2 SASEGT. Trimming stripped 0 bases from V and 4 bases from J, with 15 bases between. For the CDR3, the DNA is TGTGCCAGCAGTGAAGCGCTGAGTAGCCTGGGAGAGACCCAGTACTTC. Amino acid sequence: CASSEALSSLGETQYF.

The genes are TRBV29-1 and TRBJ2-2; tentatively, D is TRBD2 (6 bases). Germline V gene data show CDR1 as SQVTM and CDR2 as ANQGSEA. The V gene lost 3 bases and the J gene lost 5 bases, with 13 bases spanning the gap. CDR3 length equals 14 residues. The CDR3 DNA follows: TGCAGCGTTGAGGTGCGGAGGGGTACCGGGGAGCTGTTTTTT. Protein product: CSVEVRRGTGELFF.

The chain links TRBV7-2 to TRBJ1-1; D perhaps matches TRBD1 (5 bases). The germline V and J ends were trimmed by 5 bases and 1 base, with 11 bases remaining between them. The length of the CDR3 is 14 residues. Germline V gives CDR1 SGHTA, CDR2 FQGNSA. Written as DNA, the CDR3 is TGTGCCAGCAGCCTGTGGGGGGGGAACACTGAAGCTTTCTTT. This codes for CASSLWGGNTEAFF.

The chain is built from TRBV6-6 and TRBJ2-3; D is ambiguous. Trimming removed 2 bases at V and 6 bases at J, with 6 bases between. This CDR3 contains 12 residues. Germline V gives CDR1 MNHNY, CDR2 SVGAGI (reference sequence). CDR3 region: CASSYIFDTQYF. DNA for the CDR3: TGTGCCAGCAGTTACATATTCGATACGCAGTATTTT.

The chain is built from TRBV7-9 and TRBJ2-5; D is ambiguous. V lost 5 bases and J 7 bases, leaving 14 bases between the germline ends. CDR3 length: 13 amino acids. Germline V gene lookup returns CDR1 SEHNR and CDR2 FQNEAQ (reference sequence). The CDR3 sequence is CASSIREIGTQYF. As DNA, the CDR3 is TGTGCCAGCAGCATTCGAGAAATAGGGACCCAGTACTTC.

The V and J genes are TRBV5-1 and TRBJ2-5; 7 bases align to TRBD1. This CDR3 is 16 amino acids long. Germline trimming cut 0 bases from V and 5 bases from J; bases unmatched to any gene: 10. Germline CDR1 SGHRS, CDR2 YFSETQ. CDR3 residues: CASSLGALTGVETQYF. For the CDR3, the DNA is TGCGCCAGCAGCTTGGGGGCCCTTACAGGGGTGGAGACCCAGTACTTC.

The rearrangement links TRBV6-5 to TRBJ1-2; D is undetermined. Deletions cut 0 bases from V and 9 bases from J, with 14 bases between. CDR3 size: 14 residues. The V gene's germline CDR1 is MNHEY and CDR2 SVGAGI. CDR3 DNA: TGTGCCAGCAGTTACTCTGGGAGGGTGAGTAGCTACACCTTC. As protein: CASSYSGRVSSYTF.

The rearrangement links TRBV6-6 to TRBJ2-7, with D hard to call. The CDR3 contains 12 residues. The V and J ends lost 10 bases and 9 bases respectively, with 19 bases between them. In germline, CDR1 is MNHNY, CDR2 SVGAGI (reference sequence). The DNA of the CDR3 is TGTGCCATCGCTGGGCCCCTGTCGGGGCAGTACTTC. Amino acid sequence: CAIAGPLSGQYF.

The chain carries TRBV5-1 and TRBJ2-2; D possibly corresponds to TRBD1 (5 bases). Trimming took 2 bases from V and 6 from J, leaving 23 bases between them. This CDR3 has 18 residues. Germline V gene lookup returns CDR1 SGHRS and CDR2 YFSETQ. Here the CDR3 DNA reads TGCGCCAGCAGCTTCGTTTTGCGGACAACCCCTGGACCCGGGGAGCTGTTTTTT. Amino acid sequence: CASSFVLRTTPGPGELFF.